What follows are 20 T cell receptor beta chains derived from one specimen sequenced in a study of regulatory T cells in long-lasting Graves disease (dated by TCRdb to the early 2020s). The time point label corresponds to: newly diagnosed GD, antithyroid drugs for less than 3 months. For both TCR sequencing and RNA sequencing, RNA was extracted from PBMCs in TRIzol. The library relied on multiplex PCR. Sequenced using an Illumina HiSeq 4000. iRepertoire HTBI primers and Arm-PCR amplification of CDR3 regions were used to construct TCR beta libraries. The raw public data were reprocessed by TCRdb itself: fastp quality trimming at Q25, MiXCR clonotype calling, in-frame beta chains only. Each entry merges the rows of one CDR3 protein and shows their most common DNA and genes. The sample contains around 480,000 distinct CDR3 sequences, around 16% of them found a single time. 25% of the sample lies in the top ten.

A further study also used this sample, focusing on T cells in Graves' hyperthyroidism and ophthalmopathy.

The starting material was peripheral blood mononuclear cells (PBMCs), obtained at new diagnosis, from a patient treated with antithyroid drugs. These receptors all stem from a woman aged 35-60 years with Graves disease. Donor details come from another sample of the same person, matched by shared clones.

This clonotype has ten or more counts. The chain has TRBV28 and TRBJ2-7; TRBD1 or TRBD2 may be the D gene (5 bases each). Looked up from germline, CDR1 is MDHEN and CDR2 is SYDVKM. This CDR3 region has 14 residues. V lost 11 bases and J 4 bases, leaving 21 bases between the germline ends. CDR3 protein: CASYPRGRGYEQYF. The CDR3 coding sequence is TGTGCCTCCTACCCCCGGGGACGGGGATACGAGCAGTACTTC.

This clonotype came up many times. This chain connects TRBV6-9 to TRBJ1-1; 10 bases are shared with TRBD1. Trimming at V came to 3 bases and at J to 6 bases, leaving 7 bases not matched to a gene. CDR1 and CDR2 from the germline V gene are MNHGY and SVAAGI. The CDR3 spans 15 residues. The CDR3, as DNA: TGTGCCAGCAGTTACCTCCGGGACAGGGGCGCTGAAGCTTTCTTT. Its protein product is CASSYLRDRGAEAFF.

Only a few counts were recorded for this clonotype. The chain has TRBV5-1 and TRBJ1-3, with D perhaps matching TRBD1 (6 bases). V lost 3 bases to trimming and J lost 2 bases, with 12 bases between them. The CDR3 extends over 15 amino acids. Germline V gene lookup returns CDR1 SGHRS and CDR2 YFSETQ. The CDR3 coding sequence is TGCGCCAGCAGCTGGGGGGACAAGACTGGAAACACCATATATTTT. This encodes CASSWGDKTGNTIYF. The variable domain in full, completed from reference TRBV5-1 and TRBJ1-3, reads KAGVTQTPRYLIKTRGQQVTLSCSPISGHRSVSWYQQTPGQGLQFLFEYFSETQRNKGNFPGRFSGRQFSNSRSEMNVSTLELGDSALYLCASSWGDKTGNTIYFGEGSWLTVV.

This clonotype was picked up many times. CDR3 protein: CSARPGQQPYEQYF. CDR3 nucleotide sequence: TGCAGTGCTAGACCCGGACAGCAACCCTACGAGCAGTACTTC. The rearrangement links TRBV20-1 to TRBJ2-7; tentatively, D is TRBD1 (6 bases). Germline values: CDR1 DFQATT, CDR2 SNEGSKA (reference sequence). The CDR3 totals 14 residues. V was trimmed by 2 bases and J by 2 bases, leaving 13 bases between them.

In this sample, this clonotype turned up many times. The V and J genes are TRBV9 and TRBJ1-2, with a tentative D call TRBD1 (6 bases). V was trimmed by 0 bases and J by 4 bases, leaving 10 bases between them. The CDR3 length is 14 residues. Germline loops: CDR1 SGDLS, CDR2 YYNGEE. CDR3 protein: CASSVDLTGYGYTF. The DNA for the CDR3 is TGTGCCAGCAGCGTAGATTTGACAGGCTATGGCTACACCTTC.

This clonotype came up many times. This chain joins TRBV27 and TRBJ1-1; unclear D gene. This CDR3 spans 16 amino acids. Germline values: CDR1 MNHEY, CDR2 SMNVEV (reference sequence). Trimming pared 3 bases from V and 1 base from J, leaving 15 bases between. CDR3 protein: CASSFIGENRNTEAFF. The CDR3 DNA reads TGTGCCAGCAGTTTTATTGGGGAAAACAGGAACACTGAAGCTTTCTTT.

This chain links TRBV11-3 with TRBJ1-2; the D gene is possibly TRBD1 (6 bases). This CDR3 is 17 amino acids long. Trimming took 1 base from V and 7 from J, leaving 22 bases between them. Per the germline V gene, CDR1 is SGHNT and CDR2 is YENEEA. The CDR3 DNA follows: TGTGCCAGCAGCTTAGTCCTCCCCGGGACACCTTATCGTGGCTACACCTTC. It codes for CASSLVLPGTPYRGYTF.

This clonotype was seen at least ten times. The genes are TRBV12-3 or TRBV12-4 and TRBJ1-1, with no clear D. The CDR3 consists of 14 residues. V lost 4 bases, J lost 10 bases, and 19 bases lay in between. The CDR3 nucleotides read TGTGCCAGCAGTTCCCAGAGGGCCATCCCGACAGCTTTCTTT. Protein sequence: CASSSQRAIPTAFF.

This clonotype has a handful of counts. J is TRBJ2-7 and V is TRBV6-1, with 7 nucleotides matching TRBD1. Germline V gene lookup returns CDR1 MNHNS and CDR2 SASEGT. The CDR3 consists of 14 residues. The ends lost 7 bases at V and 6 bases at J; junction bases unmatched: 12. CDR3 sequence: CASTQTGNPSEQYF. DNA for the CDR3: TGTGCCAGCACCCAGACAGGGAATCCCAGCGAGCAGTACTTC.

V is TRBV3-1 and J is TRBJ2-5; D unresolved. With 0 bases removed from V and 7 bases from J, the gap between germline ends came to 6 bases. Germline values: CDR1 LGHDT, CDR2 YNNKEL (reference sequence). The CDR3 length is 12 residues. The CDR3 DNA follows: TGTGCCAGCAGCCAAGACCCCCGGACCCAGTACTTC. It codes for CASSQDPRTQYF.

The chain links TRBV5-5 to TRBJ2-4; either TRBD1 or TRBD2 may supply D (5 bases each). This CDR3 comprises 14 residues. In germline, CDR1 is SGHKS, CDR2 YYEKEE (reference sequence). V lost 4 bases and J 6 bases, leaving 14 bases between the germline ends. DNA of the CDR3: TGTGCCAGCAGCCTGTCGGACGGGACAAACATTCAGTACTTC. It encodes CASSLSDGTNIQYF.

The chain links TRBV3-1 to TRBJ2-1, with D possibly TRBD1 on 6 matching bases. This CDR3 contains 13 residues. Trimming pared 6 bases from V and 5 bases from J, leaving 11 bases between. Germline V gene data show CDR1 as LGHDT and CDR2 as YNNKEL (reference sequence). CDR3 in DNA: TGTGCCAGCAGGGACAGAAAACACAATGAGCAGTTCTTC. This translates into CASRDRKHNEQFF.

This clonotype was seen repeatedly, ten times or more. V usage is TRBV11-3 and J usage is TRBJ1-2; D possibly corresponds to TRBD1 (6 bases). V was pared by 2 bases and J by 3 bases, with 10 bases between. Germline CDR1 SGHNT, CDR2 YENEEA. CDR3 length equals 14 residues. This CDR3 is CASSLSTGHYGYTF. The CDR3 nucleotides are TGTGCCAGCAGCTTATCAACAGGGCACTATGGCTACACCTTC. The whole variable domain, remainder taken from reference TRBV11-3 and TRBJ1-2, is EAGVVQSPRYKIIEKKQPVAFWCNPISGHNTLYWYLQNLGQGPELLIRYENEEAVDDSQLPKDRFSAERLKGVDSTLKIQPAELGDSAVYLCASSLSTGHYGYTFGSGTRLTVV.

About this clonotype: Because the CDR3 is missing its conserved closing phenylalanine or tryptophan, this is likely a read error. It is unclear where the CDR3 begins or ends on the DNA, so no DNA is shown, and the CDR3 is as TCRdb lists it. This chain links TRBV24-1 with TRBJ2-5; TRBD1 is taken as the D call from the table, unchecked against the DNA. The CDR3 spans 8 amino acids, including both terminal residues. Germline V CDR1 and CDR2: KGHDR, SFDVKD. The CDR3 is CATEDRGP.

The rearrangement joins TRBV12-3 or TRBV12-4 to TRBJ2-5; no clear D gene. This CDR3 region has 13 residues. V shed 6 bases and J shed 3 bases, with 11 bases lying between them. CDR3 in DNA: TGTGCCAGCAGCGACTTATTAAAAGAGACCCAGTACTTC. Protein: CASSDLLKETQYF.

Regarding this clonotype: A read error may explain this, as a much larger clone is one base away. CDR3 amino acids: CVSRTGYTEAFF. In DNA form, the CDR3 reads TGTGTCAGCAGAACAGGGTACACTGAAGCTTTCTTT. The rearrangement uses TRBV28 and TRBJ1-1, with a weak D call TRBD1 (6 bases). CDR3 length: 12 amino acids. Germline CDR1 reads MDHEN; CDR2 reads SYDVKM.

This clonotype was seen ten or more times. This chain links TRBV12-3 or TRBV12-4 with TRBJ2-5; D uncertain. V lost 2 bases to trimming and J lost 7 bases, with 11 bases between them. There are 13 residues in the CDR3. CDR3 nucleotide sequence: TGTGCCAGCAGTTTATTGGAATTCGGGACCCAGTACTTC. As protein: CASSLLEFGTQYF.

This clonotype has a count of ten or more. V is TRBV28 and J is TRBJ1-1, with D unclear. V was cut by 5 bases and J by 3 bases, with 16 bases left in between. CDR3 length: 15 amino acids. Germline loops: CDR1 MDHEN, CDR2 SYDVKM. In DNA, the CDR3 is TGTGCCAGCAGTCGTCCGCGGCATTTAGACACTGAAGCTTTCTTT. It encodes CASSRPRHLDTEAFF.

This clonotype has ten or more counts. This chain links TRBV18 with TRBJ2-1; 9 bases fit TRBD1. Germline V lookup: CDR1 KGHSH, CDR2 LQKENI. Losses at the gene ends were 3 bases for V and 8 bases for J; bases not matched to a gene: 5. This CDR3 region has 14 residues. The CDR3 here is CASSPWTGDDEQFF. The CDR3 DNA reads as TGTGCCAGCTCACCGTGGACAGGGGACGATGAGCAGTTCTTC.

The genes are TRBV5-4 and TRBJ1-2; possible D gene TRBD1, 6 bases. The CDR3 loop spans 14 amino acids. From germline, CDR1 is SGHNT and CDR2 YYREEE (reference sequence). The ends were cut back, 4 bases at V and 5 bases at J, with 15 bases in the middle. CDR3 residues: CASSAGQQIYGYTF. The CDR3 nucleotides are TGTGCCAGCAGCGCTGGACAGCAAATTTATGGCTACACCTTC.